This T cell receptor (beta chain) came from a study of early T cells in non-severe SARS-CoV-2 infection. Study-level findings and limits: Reliance on VDJdb matching favored anti-spike CD8 responses; private and CD4 specificities were missed.

Between the trimmed V and J ends, which lost 1 base and 4 bases, there was a span of 10 bases. Germline assignment: CDR1 SGHTA and CDR2 FQGNSA. The length of the CDR3 is 14 residues. Individual cDNA molecules carried attached unique molecular identifiers. MiXCR, applied by TCRdb to the 5' RACE reads, yields one record per CDR3 protein. The sample contains around 66,000 distinct CDR3 sequences, over 10% of which appear only once. A remark on this clonotype: Antigen unknown.

The chain has TRBV7-2 and TRBJ2-5; no clear D. The sequencing input was whole blood. This receptor was identified in an adult who was a healthcare worker with PCR-confirmed SARS-CoV-2 infection or an uninfected control (not recorded which). CDR3 protein: CASSLGRPPETQYF. DNA of the CDR3: TGTGCCAGCAGCTTAGGCAGGCCCCCAGAGACCCAGTACTTC.